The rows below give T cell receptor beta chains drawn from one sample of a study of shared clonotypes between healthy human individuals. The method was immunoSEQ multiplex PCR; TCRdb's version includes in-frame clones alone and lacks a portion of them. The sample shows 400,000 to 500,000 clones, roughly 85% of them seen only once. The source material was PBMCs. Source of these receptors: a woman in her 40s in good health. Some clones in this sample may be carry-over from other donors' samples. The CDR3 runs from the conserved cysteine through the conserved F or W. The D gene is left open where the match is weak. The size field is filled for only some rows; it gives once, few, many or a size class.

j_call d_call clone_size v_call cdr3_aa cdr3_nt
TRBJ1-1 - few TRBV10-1 CASSESVQGEAFF TGCGCCAGCAGTGAGTCGGTCCAGGGAGAAGCTTTCTTT
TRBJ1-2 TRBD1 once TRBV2 CASRRGQGADGYTF TGTGCCAGCAGGCGGGGACAGGGGGCCGATGGCTACACCTTC
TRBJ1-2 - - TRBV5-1 CASSLGTPPFNYGYTF TGCGCCAGCAGCTTGGGGACACCTCCATTTAACTATGGCTACACCTTC
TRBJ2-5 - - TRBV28 CASSPPLQETQYF TGTGCCAGCAGTCCCCCGTTACAAGAGACCCAGTACTTC
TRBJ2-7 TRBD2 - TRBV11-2 CASSFSGGGVYEQYF TGTGCCAGCAGCTTTTCTGGCGGGGGGGTCTACGAGCAGTACTTC
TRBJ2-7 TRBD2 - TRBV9 CASSVAGGRLYEQYF TGTGCCAGCAGCGTAGCGGGGGGGCGCCTCTACGAGCAGTACTTC
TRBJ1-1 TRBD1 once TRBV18 CASSSGTVNTEAFF TGTGCCAGCTCATCCGGGACAGTGAACACTGAAGCTTTCTTT
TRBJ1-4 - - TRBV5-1 CASSPGPNEKLFF TGCGCCAGCAGCCCGGGCCCCAATGAAAAACTGTTTTTT
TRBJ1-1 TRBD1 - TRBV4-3 CASSTGTVNTEAFF TGCGCCAGCAGCACCGGGACAGTGAACACTGAAGCTTTCTTT
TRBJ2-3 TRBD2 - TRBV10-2 CASSPRGASGSHADTQYF TGCGCCAGCAGTCCCCGGGGGGCTAGCGGGAGTCATGCAGATACGCAGTATTTT
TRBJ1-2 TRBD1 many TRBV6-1 CATAEGDRPSYGYTF TGTGCCACCGCCGAGGGGGACAGGCCTAGTTATGGCTACACCTTC
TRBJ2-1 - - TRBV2 CASSEGRNEQFF TGTGCCAGCAGTGAGGGTCGAAATGAGCAGTTCTTC
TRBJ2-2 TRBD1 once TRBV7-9 CASSTRDRVTTGELFF TGTGCCAGCAGCACCCGGGACAGGGTTACCACCGGGGAGCTGTTTTTT
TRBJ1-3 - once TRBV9 CASSVGRTGNSGNTIYF TGTGCCAGCAGCGTAGGGAGGACGGGGAACTCTGGAAACACCATATATTTT
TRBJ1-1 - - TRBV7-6 CASSVNRKSEAFF TGTGCCAGCAGCGTAAACAGGAAGTCTGAAGCTTTCTTT
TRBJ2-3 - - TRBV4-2 CASSQRGDSSTDTQYF TGTGCCAGCAGCCAACGTGGGGACTCCAGCACAGATACGCAGTATTTT
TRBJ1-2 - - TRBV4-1 CASSHPDTLSWGYTF TGCGCCAGCAGCCACCCCGATACTTTAAGTTGGGGCTACACCTTC
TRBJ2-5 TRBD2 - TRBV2 CASRPETSGRETQYF TGTGCCAGCAGGCCCGAAACTAGCGGTCGGGAGACCCAGTACTTC
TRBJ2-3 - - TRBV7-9 CASSLARGASTDTQYF TGTGCCAGCAGCTTAGCGAGGGGGGCAAGCACAGATACGCAGTATTTT
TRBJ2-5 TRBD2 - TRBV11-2 CASSLGTSGTRKETQYF TGTGCCAGCAGCCTCGGGACTAGCGGGACCAGAAAAGAGACCCAGTACTTC
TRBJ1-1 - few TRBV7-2 CASSSTPWGGTEAFF TGTGCCAGCAGCTCAACCCCGTGGGGGGGGACTGAAGCTTTCTTT
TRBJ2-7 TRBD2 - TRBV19 CASSIGGGDYEQYF TGTGCCAGTAGTATCGGGGGGGGAGACTACGAGCAGTACTTC
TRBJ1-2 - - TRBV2 CASATGNYGYTF TGTGCCAGCGCGACAGGAAACTATGGCTACACCTTC
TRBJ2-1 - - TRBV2 CASSGVSKGDEQFF TGTGCCAGCAGTGGGGTCAGTAAGGGCGATGAGCAGTTCTTC
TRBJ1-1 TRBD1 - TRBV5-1 CASSLTGGMNTEAFF TGCGCCAGCAGCTTGACAGGGGGAATGAACACTGAAGCTTTCTTT
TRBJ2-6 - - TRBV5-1 CASSLDRVPGANVLTF TGCGCCAGCAGCTTGGACAGGGTCCCTGGGGCCAACGTCCTGACTTTC
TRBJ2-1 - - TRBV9 CASSARQFFNNEQFF TGTGCCAGCAGCGCCCGACAGTTTTTCAACAATGAGCAGTTCTTC
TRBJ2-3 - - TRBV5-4 CASSLDSGSTDTQYF TGTGCCAGCAGCTTGGACAGCGGTAGCACAGATACGCAGTATTTT
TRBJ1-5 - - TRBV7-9 CASSLGPQPQHF TGTGCCAGCAGCTTAGGCCCGCAGCCCCAGCATTTT
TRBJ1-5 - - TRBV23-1 CASRGTDLYSNQPQHF TGCGCCAGCAGGGGGACGGATCTCTATAGCAATCAGCCCCAGCATTTT
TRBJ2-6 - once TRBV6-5 CASRQLSGANVLTF TGTGCCAGCAGGCAGCTATCTGGGGCCAACGTCCTGACTTTC
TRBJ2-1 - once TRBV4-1 CASSQGTNNEQFF TGCGCCAGCAGCCAAGGGACTAACAATGAGCAGTTCTTC
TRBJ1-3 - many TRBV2 CASRPQGPGNTIYF TGTGCCAGCAGGCCACAGGGTCCTGGAAACACCATATATTTT
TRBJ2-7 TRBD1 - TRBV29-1 CSVESGTGTYHEQYF TGCAGCGTTGAATCCGGGACAGGGACCTACCACGAGCAGTACTTC
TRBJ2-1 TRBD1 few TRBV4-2 CASSEGASEDHNEQFF TGTGCCAGCAGCGAGGGGGCCAGCGAGGACCACAATGAGCAGTTCTTC
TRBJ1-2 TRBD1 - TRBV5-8 CASRRDSFNYGYTF TGTGCCAGCAGACGGGACAGCTTTAACTATGGCTACACCTTC
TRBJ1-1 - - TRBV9 CASSVVGGLVTEAFF TGTGCCAGCAGCGTAGTGGGGGGACTGGTCACTGAAGCTTTCTTT
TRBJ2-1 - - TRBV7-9 CASSLAGADPIYNEQFF TGTGCCAGCAGCTTAGCAGGGGCCGATCCCATCTACAATGAGCAGTTCTTC
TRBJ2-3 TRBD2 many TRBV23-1 CASSHVPTSGVPHPSTDTQYF TGCGCCAGCAGTCACGTCCCCACTAGCGGGGTACCCCATCCCAGCACAGATACGCAGTATTTT
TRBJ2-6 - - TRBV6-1 CASREIRASGSGANVLTF TGTGCCAGCAGGGAAATACGGGCCTCCGGCTCTGGGGCCAACGTCCTGACTTTC
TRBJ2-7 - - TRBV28 CASSQGPSYEQYF TGTGCCAGCAGTCAGGGCCCCTCCTACGAGCAGTACTTC
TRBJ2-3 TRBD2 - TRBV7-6 CASSLTGTSGTDTQYF TGTGCCAGCAGCTTAACCGGGACTAGCGGGACCGATACGCAGTATTTT
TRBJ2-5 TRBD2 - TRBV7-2 CASSGRGREGLGEETQYF TGTGCCAGCAGCGGCCGGGGGCGGGAGGGCCTCGGCGAAGAGACCCAGTACTTC
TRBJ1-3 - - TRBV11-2 CASSGLRFGNTIYF TGTGCCAGCAGTGGGCTACGTTTTGGAAACACCATATATTTT
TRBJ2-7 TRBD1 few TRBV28 CASSITWDRGREQYF TGTGCCAGCAGCATAACATGGGACAGGGGGAGGGAGCAGTACTTC
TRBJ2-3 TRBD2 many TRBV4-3 CASSQGRGAGDTQYF TGCGCCAGCAGCCAAGGTCGGGGAGCGGGGGATACGCAGTATTTT
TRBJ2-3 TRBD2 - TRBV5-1 CASSSAVAGSTDTQYF TGCGCCAGCAGCTCCGCTGTAGCGGGTAGCACAGATACGCAGTATTTT
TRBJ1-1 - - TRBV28 CASSSPGTHNKAFF TGTGCCAGCAGTTCCCCCGGGACACACAACAAAGCTTTCTTT
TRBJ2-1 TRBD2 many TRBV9 CASSVAGGRYNEQFF TGTGCCAGCAGCGTAGCGGGAGGGCGCTACAATGAGCAGTTCTTC
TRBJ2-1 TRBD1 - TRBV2 CASSDDRGAYNEQFF TGTGCCAGCAGTGATGACAGGGGGGCCTACAATGAGCAGTTCTTC